These 27 T cell receptor beta chains originate from one sample sequenced in a study of beta chain features in type 1 diabetes. Expressed TCRB transcripts were sequenced because the entire RNA isolate underwent reverse transcription. The protocol was immunoSEQ multiplex PCR, while the TCRdb copy is restricted to in-frame clones and leaves out a portion. The table includes over 15,000 clones, around 59% detected once. The sample comprised stem cell memory CD4+ T cells from blood. Receptors originate from a woman under 30 in good health.

The chain joins TRBV11-2 to TRBJ1-2; tentative D call: TRBD1 (5 bases). The CDR3 covers 15 residues. V lost 6 bases and J 4 bases, leaving 18 bases between the germline ends. Per the germline V gene, CDR1 is SGHAT and CDR2 is FQNNGV. CDR3 amino acids: CASRGLQASPYGYTF. The DNA for the CDR3 is TGTGCCAGCAGGGGATTACAGGCGTCCCCCTATGGCTACACCTTC.

V and J are TRBV18 and TRBJ2-1, with TRBD2 matching 10 bases. The V gene end was trimmed by 3 bases and the J gene end by 8 bases; junction bases not matched to a gene: 16. This CDR3 comprises 18 residues. The germline V gene has CDR1 KGHSH and CDR2 LQKENI. The CDR3 is CASSPGLRGSGRFDEQFF. CDR3 nucleotide sequence: TGTGCCAGCTCACCCGGTCTTAGGGGTAGCGGGAGGTTCGATGAGCAGTTCTTC. The full variable domain, rest sourced from reference TRBV18 and TRBJ2-1, is NAGVMQNPRHLVRRRGQEARLRCSPMKGHSHVYWYRQLPEEGLKFMVYLQKENIIDESGMPKERFSAEFPKEGPSILRIQQVVRGDSAAYFCASSPGLRGSGRFDEQFFGPGTRLTVL.

The chain uses TRBV30 and TRBJ2-3, with D possibly being TRBD2 (6 bases). Germline CDR1 is GTSNPN and CDR2 is SVGIG (reference sequence). The CDR3 runs 14 residues. V was pared by 0 bases and J by 10 bases, with 17 bases between. The CDR3 sequence: CAWSVRGGASAQYF. CDR3 bases: TGTGCCTGGAGTGTACGGGGCGGGGCTAGTGCGCAGTATTTT. The whole variable domain, filled in from reference TRBV30 and TRBJ2-3, reads SQTIHQWPATLVQPVGSPLSLECTVEGTSNPNLYWYRQAAGRGLQLLFYSVGIGQISSEVPQNLSASRPQDRQFILSSKKLLLSDSGFYLCAWSVRGGASAQYFGPGTRLTVL.

The chain links TRBV29-1 to TRBJ1-1; D possibly corresponds to TRBD1 (5 bases). The ends were cut back, 4 bases at V and 0 bases at J, with 9 bases in the middle. CDR3 length: 13 amino acids. Germline V gene sequence: CDR1 SQVTM, CDR2 ANQGSEA. CDR3 bases: TGCAGCGTTGCCCTGGGGCTGAACACTGAAGCTTTCTTT. Translation: CSVALGLNTEAFF.

This chain's CDR3 is CASSRPFLGSNTGELFF. Here the CDR3 DNA reads TGTGCCAGCAGCCGCCCATTCCTCGGGTCGAACACCGGGGAGCTGTTTTTT. V and J are TRBV7-9 and TRBJ2-2; D is unclear. Germline CDR1 SEHNR, CDR2 FQNEAQ (reference sequence). This CDR3 has 17 residues. Trimming cost V 5 bases and J 0 bases, with 16 bases left between them. The full variable domain, its missing parts supplied by reference TRBV7-9 and TRBJ2-2, is DTGVSQNPRHKITKRGQNVTFRCDPISEHNRLYWYRQTLGQGPEFLTYFQNEAQLEKSRLLSDRFSAERPKGSFSTLEIQRTEQGDSAMYLCASSRPFLGSNTGELFFGEGSRLTVL.

The CDR3 loop is CASKEAGGLYEQFF. The CDR3 nucleotides are TGTGCCAGTAAAGAGGCGGGAGGGCTGTATGAGCAGTTCTTC. The chain carries TRBV19 and TRBJ2-1; the match to TRBD2 covers 9 bases. CDR1 LNHDA and CDR2 SQIVND come from the germline V gene (reference sequence). The CDR3 runs to 14 residues. V trimming: 7 bases; J trimming: 8 bases; junction bases outside the gene matches: 9.

The chain links TRBV28 to TRBJ2-7; D gene ambiguous. The CDR3 runs 13 residues. Per the germline V gene, CDR1 is MDHEN and CDR2 is SYDVKM. Trimming took 10 bases from V and 0 from J, leaving 13 bases between them. The CDR3 spells CATHEANSYEQYF. In nucleotides, the CDR3 is TGTGCCACTCACGAAGCAAACTCCTACGAGCAGTACTTC.

The chain uses TRBV7-2 and TRBJ1-2, with TRBD1 identical over 7 bases. This CDR3 comprises 14 residues. J gave up 6 bases and V 2 bases, and 6 bases lay outside the gene matches. Germline CDR1 and CDR2: SGHTA and FQGNSA. The CDR3 DNA reads TGTGCCAGCAGCTTACAAGGACAGGCGGATGGCTACACCTTC. This gives the protein CASSLQGQADGYTF. The whole variable domain, remainder taken from reference TRBV7-2 and TRBJ1-2, is GAGVSQSPSNKVTEKGKDVELRCDPISGHTALYWYRQSLGQGLEFLIYFQGNSAPDKSGLPSDRFSAERTGGSVSTLTIQRTQQEDSAVYLCASSLQGQADGYTFGSGTRLTVV.

CDR3 sequence: CASRGQGWTWYGYTF. The CDR3 bases are TGTGCCAGCAGGGGACAGGGGTGGACTTGGTATGGCTACACCTTC. This chain joins TRBV6-1 and TRBJ1-2; 10 bases fit TRBD1. Germline assignment: CDR1 MNHNS and CDR2 SASEGT. J lost 5 bases, V lost 6 bases, and 9 bases had no gene match. The CDR3 covers 15 residues.

J is TRBJ1-1 and V is TRBV5-1, with 9 bases aligning to TRBD1. CDR1 SGHRS and CDR2 YFSETQ come from the germline V gene. After removal of 4 bases from V and 4 bases from J, the junction contained 5 bases not matched to a gene. There are 14 residues in the CDR3. The CDR3 DNA is TGCGCCAGCAGCATCATACAGGGGGCCACTGAAGCTTTCTTT. Its protein is CASSIIQGATEAFF. The complete variable domain, with remaining parts taken from reference TRBV5-1 and TRBJ1-1, reads KAGVTQTPRYLIKTRGQQVTLSCSPISGHRSVSWYQQTPGQGLQFLFEYFSETQRNKGNFPGRFSGRQFSNSRSEMNVSTLELGDSALYLCASSIIQGATEAFFGQGTRLTVV.

The rearrangement uses TRBV15 and TRBJ2-5; a possible D gene is TRBD2 (5 bases). Germline V gene data show CDR1 as LNHNV and CDR2 as YYDKDF (reference sequence). The CDR3 covers 12 residues. Trimming removed 4 bases at V and 4 bases at J, with 7 bases between. The CDR3 loop reads CATSKRGETQYF. The CDR3 nucleotides read TGTGCCACCAGCAAACGGGGAGAGACCCAGTACTTC. The variable domain in full, completed from reference TRBV15 and TRBJ2-5, reads DAMVIQNPRYQVTQFGKPVTLSCSQTLNHNVMYWYQQKSSQAPKLLFHYYDKDFNNEADTPDNFQSRRPNTSFCFLDIRSPGLGDTAMYLCATSKRGETQYFGPGTRLLVL.

This sequence joins TRBV5-1 and TRBJ2-5, with TRBD2 matching over 7 bases. The germline V gene has CDR1 SGHRS and CDR2 YFSETQ. This CDR3 is 16 amino acids long. V was pared by 1 base and J by 2 bases, with 8 bases of the junction left unmatched. CDR3 DNA: TGCGCCAGCAGCTTGAGGCTGCGGGGGAATCAAGAGACCCAGTACTTC. Amino acid sequence: CASSLRLRGNQETQYF.

The V and J genes are TRBV11-2 and TRBJ2-1; TRBD2 matches at 7 bases. Germline loops: CDR1 SGHAT, CDR2 FQNNGV. Trimming removed 5 bases from V and 15 bases from J; junction bases left unmatched: 22. The length of the CDR3 is 16 residues. The DNA of the CDR3 is TGTGCCAGCAGCCCCACCCCCTCGGGGGACTACGCATCGGGGTTCTTC. Its protein is CASSPTPSGDYASGFF. Full variable domain (missing parts from reference TRBV11-2 and TRBJ2-1): EAGVAQSPRYKIIEKRQSVAFWCNPISGHATLYWYQQILGQGPKLLIQFQNNGVVDDSQLPKDRFSAERLKGVDSTLKIQPAKLEDSAVYLCASSPTPSGDYASGFFGPGTRLTVL.

The chain links TRBV15 to TRBJ2-1; 9 nucleotides line up with TRBD2. Per the germline V gene, CDR1 is LNHNV and CDR2 is YYDKDF (reference sequence). The CDR3 length is 18 residues. V was pared by 6 bases and J by 0 bases, with 12 bases of the junction left unmatched. In nucleotides, the CDR3 is TGTGCCACCAGGTCCGGACTAGCGACTCTTAGCTCCTACAATGAGCAGTTCTTC. It translates to CATRSGLATLSSYNEQFF.

This clone was picked up a small number of times. The chain carries TRBV11-2 and TRBJ2-7; 7 bases are a match to TRBD2. The CDR3 is 15 amino acids. Looked up from germline, CDR1 is SGHAT and CDR2 is FQNNGV. V trimming: 2 bases; J trimming: 5 bases; junction bases outside the gene matches: 9. The CDR3 sequence: CASSLITSEFHEQYF. The CDR3 nucleotides read TGTGCCAGCAGCTTAATAACTAGCGAATTCCACGAGCAGTACTTC.

The chain has TRBV11-2 and TRBJ2-4; D might be TRBD1 (5 bases). Trimming shortened V by 7 bases and J by 7 bases, and 17 bases separated the two germline ends. Germline V CDR1 and CDR2: SGHAT, FQNNGV. This CDR3 region has 14 residues. Here the CDR3 reads CASKLTQGWNIQYF. The CDR3 DNA sequence: TGTGCCAGCAAACTAACGCAGGGCTGGAACATTCAGTACTTC.

The CDR3 reads CASSPPRGTGNYNEQFF. The CDR3 coding sequence is TGCGCCAGCAGCCCCCCCAGAGGGACAGGGAATTACAATGAGCAGTTCTTC. This chain joins TRBV5-1 and TRBJ2-1; TRBD1 aligns across 9 bases. J lost 4 bases, V lost 4 bases, and 12 bases had no gene match. The CDR3 has 17 amino acids. Germline loops: CDR1 SGHRS, CDR2 YFSETQ.

The chain links TRBV4-1 to TRBJ1-1, with D perhaps matching TRBD1 (5 bases). Trimming removed 7 bases at V and 1 base at J, with 13 bases between. Germline loops: CDR1 MGHRA, CDR2 YSYEKL. The length of the CDR3 is 14 residues. The CDR3 nucleotides read TGCGCCAGCACTCGACAGCAGGAGAACACTGAAGCTTTCTTT. Its translation: CASTRQQENTEAFF.

Only a few counts were recorded for this clone. The gene calls are TRBV14 and TRBJ2-3; D possibly corresponds to TRBD2 (5 bases). The germline CDR1 and CDR2 sequences are SGHDN and FVKESK. CDR3 length: 14 amino acids. Trimming removed 4 bases at V and 0 bases at J, with 8 bases between. The CDR3 DNA is TGTGCCAGCAGCCGACTACCTAGCACAGATACGCAGTATTTT. Its translation is CASSRLPSTDTQYF. The entire variable domain, with the rest obtained from reference TRBV14 and TRBJ2-3, is as follows: EAGVTQFPSHSVIEKGQTVTLRCDPISGHDNLYWYRRVMGKEIKFLLHFVKESKQDESGMPNNRFLAERTGGTYSTLKVQPAELEDSGVYFCASSRLPSTDTQYFGPGTRLTVL.

The gene calls are TRBV30 and TRBJ1-1; D unclear. The CDR3 sequence is 13 residues long. Germline lookup yields CDR1 GTSNPN and CDR2 SVGIG (reference sequence). The ends were cut back, 3 bases at V and 2 bases at J, with 10 bases in the middle. The CDR3 here is CAWRRAQNTEAFF. The CDR3 nucleotides read TGTGCCTGGAGGAGGGCCCAAAACACTGAAGCTTTCTTT.

The gene calls are TRBV5-1 and TRBJ2-3; unclear D gene. Germline V gene lookup returns CDR1 SGHRS and CDR2 YFSETQ. This CDR3 spans 14 amino acids. V lost 5 bases and J lost 0, with 10 bases in between. The CDR3, as DNA: TGCGCCAGCAGGGTTAGATCTAGCACAGATACGCAGTATTTT. Its protein product is CASRVRSSTDTQYF.

This chain joins TRBV30 and TRBJ2-7, with TRBD1 matching 10 bases. This CDR3 has 17 amino acids. Per the germline V gene, CDR1 is GTSNPN and CDR2 is SVGIG (reference sequence). V trimming: 4 bases; J trimming: 5 bases; junction bases outside the gene matches: 17. The CDR3, as DNA: TGTGCCTGGACCGGACAGGGGGGCAGGCCGGGAGGGCACGAGCAGTACTTC. This translates into CAWTGQGGRPGGHEQYF.

The chain is built from TRBV18 and TRBJ2-1; 15 bases are a match to TRBD2. This CDR3 region has 16 residues. The ends lost 4 bases at V and 4 bases at J; junction bases unmatched: 2. Germline CDR1 and CDR2: KGHSH and LQKENI. The CDR3 reads CASSQGLAGGYNEQFF. The CDR3, as DNA: TGTGCCAGCTCACAGGGACTAGCGGGAGGATACAATGAGCAGTTCTTC.

In this sample, this clone turned up a few times. The chain joins TRBV9 to TRBJ1-2, with TRBD1 identical over 8 bases. Germline V gene lookup returns CDR1 SGDLS and CDR2 YYNGEE. The CDR3 sequence is 17 residues long. With 4 bases clipped from V and 0 bases from J, the junction kept 11 bases outside the gene matches. The CDR3 is CASSTRGQGTANYGYTF. The CDR3 DNA sequence: TGTGCCAGCAGCACCCGAGGACAGGGTACAGCTAACTATGGCTACACCTTC.

This clone has only a few counts. The chain joins TRBV7-2 to TRBJ2-1, with 8 bases lining up with TRBD1. V shed 7 bases, J shed 4 bases, and the junction held 12 bases outside the gene matches. Germline CDR1 reads SGHTA; CDR2 reads FQGNSA. CDR3 length equals 16 residues. CDR3 protein: CASTQSQGADYNEQFF. CDR3 DNA sequence: TGTGCCAGCACCCAAAGCCAGGGGGCGGATTACAATGAGCAGTTCTTC.

This clone occurred a few times. This chain joins TRBV5-1 and TRBJ1-2; D is possibly TRBD1 (6 bases). The CDR3 totals 14 residues. Germline CDR1 and CDR2: SGHRS and YFSETQ. V was pared by 4 bases and J by 4 bases, with 14 bases between. CDR3: CASSTGGAGYGYTF. CDR3 nucleotides: TGCGCCAGCAGCACGGGGGGCGCCGGCTATGGCTACACCTTC.

The J gene is TRBJ1-2, the V gene TRBV29-1, with D perhaps TRBD1 (6 bases). Trimming left V 2 bases short and J 8 bases short, with 15 bases between. This CDR3 has 13 residues. Germline CDR1 SQVTM, CDR2 ANQGSEA. This CDR3 reads CSVERGTRLGYTF. The CDR3 nucleotides are TGCAGCGTTGAAAGGGGGACACGTCTGGGCTACACCTTC.